The 8 T cell receptor beta chains below come from one sample, sequenced in a study of B cell selection in AIRE deficiency. CD4+CD127+ cells were sorted as the conventional CD4 T cells. Some clones are missing from TCRdb's copy, which holds only in-frame ones; the method was immunoSEQ multiplex PCR. Seen here are under 30,000 clones, nearly 97% observed once, and the top ten hold 0.24%. The sample taken for sequencing was CD4+CD127+ conventional T cells sorted from PBMCs. All receptors derive from a human donor in good health.

This clone was seen a single time. CDR3 sequence reads: CASSLGQGAADTQYF. DNA for the CDR3: TGCGCCAGCAGCTTAGGACAGGGGGCTGCAGATACGCAGTATTTT. The rearrangement joins TRBV5-1 to TRBJ2-3, with TRBD1 matching over 11 bases. The CDR3 loop spans 15 amino acids. Germline CDR1 reads SGHRS; CDR2 reads YFSETQ. V gave up 2 bases and J gave up 4 bases; unmatched junction bases: 3.

The chain couples TRBV11-3 to TRBJ2-1; 8 positions agree with TRBD2. The germline gives CDR1 SGHNT, CDR2 YENEEA. V lost 1 base and J lost 8; bases outside the gene matches: 10. The CDR3 length is 16 residues. Here the CDR3 DNA reads TGTGCCAGCAGCTTAGCAGGGACTAGGTATGCAGATGAGCAGTTCTTC. Translated: CASSLAGTRYADEQFF.

The chain joins TRBV18 to TRBJ2-3; no reliable D call. This CDR3 has 14 amino acids. V lost 6 bases and J 2 bases, leaving 12 bases between the germline ends. CDR1 and CDR2 from the germline V gene are KGHSH and LQKENI. CDR3 bases: TGTGCCAGCTCCCCGCTAAAACTCACAGATACGCAGTATTTT. Protein: CASSPLKLTDTQYF.

The chain uses TRBV6-6 and TRBJ2-2; no firm D call. The CDR3 spans 14 residues. V lost 2 bases and J lost 8, with 12 bases in between. Germline CDR1 MNHNY, CDR2 SVGAGI (reference sequence). This CDR3 is CASSYPDSVGELFF. CDR3 DNA sequence: TGTGCCAGCAGTTACCCCGATAGTGTGGGGGAGCTGTTTTTT.

The J gene is TRBJ2-1, the V gene TRBV5-1; TRBD2 matches 12 bases. V gave up 5 bases and J gave up 7 bases; unmatched junction bases: 7. CDR1 is SGHRS, CDR2 YFSETQ, per germline. CDR3 length: 15 residues. CDR3 DNA: TGCGCCAGCAGTTCTCTAGCGGGAGGGAGGAATGAGCAGTTCTTC. It encodes CASSSLAGGRNEQFF.

The V call is TRBV7-8, the J call TRBJ2-7; the match to TRBD2 covers 8 bases. This CDR3 contains 15 residues. Germline loops: CDR1 SGHVS, CDR2 FQNEAQ. The junction had 12 bases not matched to a gene; V was cut back by 5 bases and J by 6 bases. DNA for the CDR3: TGTGCCAGCAGCCCGCGGTCGCGGGCGGGGGGCGAGCAGTACTTC. Translating it yields CASSPRSRAGGEQYF.

V and J are TRBV5-1 and TRBJ2-5, with D possibly called TRBD1 or TRBD2 (6 bases each). The CDR3 totals 15 residues. V gave up 7 bases and J gave up 5 bases, with 21 bases separating them. Germline-derived CDR1 and CDR2 are SGHRS and YFSETQ. The CDR3 is CASSRWGAERETQYF. The CDR3 region has the DNA TGCGCCAGCTCTCGGTGGGGGGCCGAGCGGGAGACCCAGTACTTC.

The chain links TRBV30 to TRBJ1-4, with D possibly TRBD1 on 5 matching bases. Trimming pared 8 bases from V and 2 bases from J, leaving 15 bases between. The CDR3 consists of 14 residues. Per germline, CDR1 GTSNPN and CDR2 SVGIG (reference sequence). The CDR3 spells CAARRGLTNEKLFF. The CDR3 DNA follows: TGTGCCGCAAGGCGGGGACTTACTAATGAAAAACTGTTTTTT.